Listed here are 32 T cell receptor beta chains from one sample, sequenced in a study of shared clonotypes between healthy human individuals. The assay was immunoSEQ multiplex PCR, and TCRdb's table has in-frame clones only and misses some. The sample shows over a million clones, roughly 70% of them seen only once. The sequencing input was memory CD4+ T cells sorted from blood. Noted subset: CD45RA-negative fraction. All receptors derive from a man aged 18 to 35 in good health.

This clone has more than one count but fewer than ten. The sample carries other DNA sequences with the same CDR3. The rearrangement joins TRBV9 to TRBJ2-7; 10 bases fit TRBD1. CDR1 is SGDLS, CDR2 YYNGEE, per germline. The CDR3 sequence is 14 residues long. The trim removed 4 bases at V and 6 bases at J, leaving 7 bases unmatched. CDR3 nucleotide sequence: TGTGCCAGCAGCCCCCGACAGGGGGCAGGCGAGCAGTACTTC. Its protein is CASSPRQGAGEQYF.

V and J are TRBV7-2 and TRBJ1-2; D unresolved. Between the trimmed V and J ends, which lost 1 base and 4 bases, there was a span of 22 bases. CDR1 and CDR2 (germline): SGHTA, FQGNSA. The CDR3 covers 18 residues. The CDR3 region is CASSLETRWDRLGYGYTF. CDR3 DNA sequence: TGTGCCAGCAGCTTAGAAACACGATGGGATCGGCTAGGCTATGGCTACACCTTC.

The V gene is TRBV9, the J gene TRBJ2-3; 7 positions agree with TRBD1. CDR1 SGDLS and CDR2 YYNGEE come from the germline V gene. The trim removed 2 bases at V and 2 bases at J, leaving 8 bases unmatched. This CDR3 is built from 16 residues. The CDR3 region has the DNA TGTGCCAGCAGCGTCTCTGCAGGGGGATTCACAGATACGCAGTATTTT. Encoded protein: CASSVSAGGFTDTQYF.

This clone has a single count. The V and J genes are TRBV7-9 and TRBJ2-7; 12 nucleotides match TRBD2. Germline CDR1 SEHNR, CDR2 FQNEAQ (reference sequence). J gave up 2 bases and V 6 bases, and 5 bases lay outside the gene matches. CDR3 length equals 15 residues. The CDR3 sequence: CASRMTSGGPYEQYF. In DNA, the CDR3 is TGTGCCAGCAGGATGACTAGCGGGGGACCCTACGAGCAGTACTTC.

The genes are TRBV2 and TRBJ1-2, with D unclear. CDR1 is SNHLY and CDR2 is FYNNEI in the germline V gene. CDR3 length: 12 amino acids. V dropped 6 bases and J dropped 5 bases, with 10 bases sitting between them. Written as DNA, the CDR3 is TGTGCCAGCAGACCCATGGGGTATGGCTACACCTTC. Translation gives CASRPMGYGYTF.

With respect to this clone: A read error is possible here, since a much larger clone lies one base away. The rearrangement joins TRBV7-9 to TRBJ2-7; 7 bases map to TRBD1. CDR3 length: 12 residues. The V segment lost 3 bases and the J segment 4 bases; nucleotides outside the gene matches: 0. Germline CDR1 is SEHNR and CDR2 is FQNEAQ (reference sequence). The CDR3 coding sequence is TGTGCCAGCAGCTTGGGACAGTACGAGCAGTACTTC. It is translated as CASSLGQYEQYF.

The rearrangement joins TRBV5-1 to TRBJ2-3, with 8 bases fitting TRBD2. V was clipped by 0 bases and J by 2 bases; unmatched bases: 5. CDR3 size: 16 residues. Germline V lookup: CDR1 SGHRS, CDR2 YFSETQ. The chain's CDR3 is CASSLDTSGYTDTQYF. The DNA of the CDR3 is TGCGCCAGCAGCTTGGACACTAGCGGATACACAGATACGCAGTATTTT.

In the case of this clone: Given a much more abundant clone one base away, this may be a read error. Within the sample, other DNA sequences also encode this same CDR3. The J gene is TRBJ1-1, the V gene TRBV2; a possible D gene is TRBD1 (6 bases). The germline V gene has CDR1 SNHLY and CDR2 FYNNEI. V was clipped by 5 bases and J by 1 base, with 8 bases between them. The CDR3 is 13 residues long. The CDR3 spells CASSQQGNTEAFF. DNA of the CDR3: TGTGCCAGCAGTCAACAGGGGAACACTGAAGCTTTCTTT.

The sample holds many counts of this clone. The V and J genes are TRBV6-1 and TRBJ1-2; possibly TRBD1 for D (5 bases). V was pared by 6 bases and J by 4 bases, with 12 bases between. CDR3 length: 13 residues. Germline V gives CDR1 MNHNS, CDR2 SASEGT. The CDR3 loop reads CASRGVVSYGYTF. DNA for the CDR3: TGTGCCAGCAGGGGGGTGGTTAGCTATGGCTACACCTTC.

The chain has TRBV6-1 and TRBJ1-5; unclear D gene. Germline V gene lookup returns CDR1 MNHNS and CDR2 SASEGT. V was pared by 1 base and J by 6 bases, with 7 bases between. CDR3 length: 13 residues. The CDR3 protein is CASSEGGRQPQHF. The CDR3 DNA is TGTGCCAGCAGTGAAGGAGGGCGTCAGCCCCAGCATTTT.

V and J are TRBV5-4 and TRBJ1-4; 12 bases are shared with TRBD1. The germline V gene encodes CDR1 SGHNT and CDR2 YYREEE (reference sequence). The V segment lost 4 bases and the J segment 1 base; nucleotides outside the gene matches: 8. The CDR3 is 18 residues long. The CDR3 here is CASSVGTGGGRTNEKLFF. The DNA for the CDR3 is TGTGCCAGCAGCGTCGGGACAGGGGGCGGAAGAACTAATGAAAAACTGTTTTTT.

As concerns this clone: At the DNA level, this CDR3 is encoded by other sequences in the same sample as well. The rearrangement joins TRBV7-9 to TRBJ1-2, with D perhaps matching TRBD1 (5 bases). From germline, CDR1 is SEHNR and CDR2 FQNEAQ (reference sequence). The V end was cut by 3 bases, the J end by 8 bases, with 13 bases between. The CDR3 is 13 amino acids. The CDR3 DNA sequence: TGTGCCAGCAGCTTGGGGGGGGGAAAAGGCTACACCTTC. It codes for CASSLGGGKGYTF.

The chain combines TRBV5-8 with TRBJ2-7; 14 bases are a match to TRBD2. CDR1 is SGHTS, CDR2 YDEGEE, per germline. The CDR3 loop spans 17 amino acids. V lost 7 bases and J lost 3; bases outside the gene matches: 12. The CDR3 nucleotides read TGTGCCAGCGCTATGGGGACTAGCGGGAGCAGAGGCTACGAGCAGTACTTC. Its translation: CASAMGTSGSRGYEQYF.

In its sample, this clone was seen once. The chain carries TRBV28 and TRBJ2-6, with TRBD1 matching over 7 bases. The length of the CDR3 is 16 residues. Germline CDR1 and CDR2: MDHEN and SYDVKM. V gave up 6 bases and J gave up 1 base; unmatched junction bases: 6. CDR3 region: CASRRPTGSGANVLTF. CDR3 nucleotide sequence: TGTGCCAGCAGACGCCCGACAGGGTCTGGGGCCAACGTCCTGACTTTC.

This clone has a handful of counts. This chain uses TRBV11-2 with TRBJ2-5; tentatively, D is TRBD1 or TRBD2 (5 bases each). Germline CDR1 SGHAT, CDR2 FQNNGV. Trimming removed 4 bases at V and 2 bases at J, with 11 bases between. This CDR3 comprises 14 residues. The CDR3 is CASSSGGLQETQYF. CDR3 coding DNA: TGTGCCAGCAGCTCTGGGGGTTTACAAGAGACCCAGTACTTC. Variable domain in full (rest from reference TRBV11-2 and TRBJ2-5): EAGVAQSPRYKIIEKRQSVAFWCNPISGHATLYWYQQILGQGPKLLIQFQNNGVVDDSQLPKDRFSAERLKGVDSTLKIQPAKLEDSAVYLCASSSGGLQETQYFGPGTRLLVL.

Concerning this clone: This specimen includes other DNA sequences encoding the same CDR3. The genes are TRBV18 and TRBJ1-3; possible D gene TRBD1, 6 bases. The CDR3 has 14 residues. Trimming removed 3 bases at V and 2 bases at J, with 8 bases between. Germline V gene sequence: CDR1 KGHSH, CDR2 LQKENI. The CDR3 DNA reads as TGTGCCAGCTCACCCCAGGGGACTGGAAACACCATATATTTT. It is translated as CASSPQGTGNTIYF.

This chain links TRBV7-2 with TRBJ2-5, with D uncertain. Per germline, CDR1 SGHTA and CDR2 FQGNSA. V lost 1 base and J 4 bases, leaving 10 bases between the germline ends. The length of the CDR3 is 14 residues. The CDR3 DNA reads as TGTGCCAGCAGCTTAGTGTGGTTACTAGAGACCCAGTACTTC. As protein: CASSLVWLLETQYF.

CDR3 nucleotides: TGTGCCAGTAGTATCGTCGGGGCCGAGCAGTACTTC. Translated: CASSIVGAEQYF. The chain has TRBV19 and TRBJ2-7; D is possibly TRBD1 or TRBD2 (5 bases each). Trimming shortened V by 3 bases and J by 6 bases, and 9 bases separated the two germline ends. Germline CDR1 reads LNHDA; CDR2 reads SQIVND (reference sequence). The CDR3 is 12 amino acids.

This clone turned up a few times. This chain connects TRBV9 to TRBJ1-1; D call uncertain. Per the germline V gene, CDR1 is SGDLS and CDR2 is YYNGEE. Trimming removed 4 bases at V and 4 bases at J, with 11 bases between. The CDR3 covers 13 residues. CDR3 in DNA: TGTGCCAGCAGCTTCAAGTACGGCACTGAAGCTTTCTTT. It specifies CASSFKYGTEAFF.

This clone came up a few times. The rearrangement links TRBV2 to TRBJ1-3; no clear D gene. The CDR3 sequence is 14 residues long. V lost 3 bases and J lost 0, with 6 bases in between. From germline, CDR1 is SNHLY and CDR2 FYNNEI. Written as DNA, the CDR3 is TGTGCCAGCAGTGACAGGCTCTCTGGAAACACCATATATTTT. Protein: CASSDRLSGNTIYF.

At least ten counts were recorded for this clone. The gene calls are TRBV19 and TRBJ1-1; 7 bases are shared with TRBD1. Germline CDR1 reads LNHDA; CDR2 reads SQIVND (reference sequence). This CDR3 has 15 amino acids. The J segment lost 0 bases and the V segment lost 5 bases, leaving 6 bases of the junction unmatched. The DNA of the CDR3 is TGTGCCAGTAGTGCGACCGGGACAGTGAACACTGAAGCTTTCTTT. Translated: CASSATGTVNTEAFF.

The chain links TRBV6-5 to TRBJ1-6, with TRBD1 matching over 10 bases. The CDR3 is made up of 13 amino acids. Germline CDR1 reads MNHEY; CDR2 reads SVGAGI. The junction had 3 bases not matched to a gene; V was cut back by 6 bases and J by 10 bases. Written as DNA, the CDR3 is TGTGCCAGCAGGGGACAGGGGTGGTCACCCCTCCACTTT. As protein: CASRGQGWSPLHF.

This rearrangement joins TRBV7-2 to TRBJ2-7, with unresolved D. Germline V gene lookup returns CDR1 SGHTA and CDR2 FQGNSA. V lost 1 base to trimming and J lost 1 base, with 11 bases between them. This CDR3 contains 15 residues. CDR3 region: CASSLENLGSYEQYF. For the CDR3, the DNA is TGTGCCAGCAGCTTAGAGAACTTAGGTTCCTACGAGCAGTACTTC.

The table lists this clone with a few counts. V gene TRBV30 combines with J gene TRBJ1-2, with D perhaps TRBD1 (5 bases). The CDR3 is 21 residues long. V lost 0 bases to trimming and J lost 3 bases, with 32 bases between them. Per the germline V gene, CDR1 is GTSNPN and CDR2 is SVGIG (reference sequence). The CDR3 sequence is CAWSVTDTDPKTGTEDYGYTF. The CDR3 DNA is TGTGCCTGGAGTGTAACGGATACTGACCCCAAAACCGGGACCGAGGACTATGGCTACACCTTC.

The rearrangement joins TRBV4-3 to TRBJ1-3; a weak D match, TRBD1 (5 bases). Germline CDR1 LGHNA, CDR2 YSLEER. Trimming cost V 0 bases and J 1 base, with 13 bases left between them. The CDR3 totals 17 residues. The CDR3 nucleotides are TGCGCCAGCAGCCAAGATCGCGACAGTACTTCTGGAAACACCATATATTTT. Translated: CASSQDRDSTSGNTIYF.

This clone came up a few times. This chain joins TRBV5-1 and TRBJ2-3; maybe TRBD1 (5 bases). The V end was cut by 2 bases, the J end by 3 bases, with 19 bases between. This CDR3 region has 17 residues. CDR1 SGHRS and CDR2 YFSETQ come from the germline V gene. CDR3 sequence: CASSLKATDWNTDTQYF. The CDR3 DNA sequence: TGCGCCAGCAGCTTAAAAGCGACAGACTGGAATACAGATACGCAGTATTTT.

CDR3 sequence (DNA): TGTGCCAGCACGGGGACATGGTCTGGGGCCAACGTCCTGACTTTC. It translates to CASTGTWSGANVLTF. The V and J genes are TRBV7-2 and TRBJ2-6, with D possibly TRBD1 on 6 matching bases. V was trimmed by 7 bases and J by 1 base, leaving 11 bases between them. Germline V gene sequence: CDR1 SGHTA, CDR2 FQGNSA. The CDR3 length is 15 residues.

This clone was seen ten or more times. V is TRBV2 and J is TRBJ1-2; TRBD1 matches 9 bases. The germline V gene encodes CDR1 SNHLY and CDR2 FYNNEI. Trimming cost V 6 bases and J 4 bases; bases outside gene matches: 21. The CDR3 sequence is 19 residues long. The CDR3 is CASRGTIATGQGNRYGYTF. CDR3 sequence (DNA): TGTGCCAGCAGGGGGACTATAGCGACGGGACAGGGTAATCGCTATGGCTACACCTTC.

The CDR3 nucleotides are TGTGCCACCAGCAGAGAGGTCGGACAGGGGACGGCAGATACGCAGTATTTT. Its protein product is CATSREVGQGTADTQYF. The chain recombines TRBV15 with TRBJ2-3; 9 nucleotides line up with TRBD1. The CDR3 runs to 17 residues. J gave up 4 bases and V 0 bases, and 8 bases lay outside the gene matches. The V gene's germline CDR1 is LNHNV and CDR2 YYDKDF (reference sequence).

The V gene is TRBV2, the J gene TRBJ2-3, with 9 bases lining up with TRBD2. V lost 3 bases and J lost 2; bases outside the gene matches: 3. This CDR3 has 15 residues. Germline values: CDR1 SNHLY, CDR2 FYNNEI. The CDR3 reads CASSDAGLATDTQYF. The DNA for the CDR3 is TGTGCCAGCAGTGACGCGGGACTAGCCACAGATACGCAGTATTTT.

In the case of this clone: Other nucleotide sequences in the sample specify the same CDR3. The rearrangement joins TRBV7-3 to TRBJ1-1, with D perhaps TRBD1 (5 bases). The CDR3 has 14 amino acids. Germline assignment: CDR1 SGHTA and CDR2 FQGTGA. Trimming took off 4 bases at V and 2 bases at J, with 11 bases between the two ends. CDR3 sequence: CASSSQGGNTEAFF. Here the CDR3 DNA reads TGTGCCAGCAGCTCTCAGGGCGGAAACACTGAAGCTTTCTTT.

The CDR3 is CASSLGPPPGELFF. The CDR3 nucleotides read TGTGCCAGCAGCTTAGGACCGCCGCCCGGGGAGCTGTTTTTT. The chain couples TRBV7-2 to TRBJ2-2; D remains unclear. V was pared by 1 base and J by 6 bases, with 9 bases between. The CDR3 covers 14 residues. CDR1 is SGHTA and CDR2 is FQGNSA in the germline V gene.